What follows are 12 T cell receptor beta chains derived from one specimen sequenced in a study of radiotherapy plus CTLA-4 blockade in lung cancer. Only in-frame clones appear in the TCRdb table, and some are missing; sequencing was by immunoSEQ multiplex PCR. The sample lists 50,000 to 60,000 clones, approximately 79% occurring once. Here the sequenced sample was peripheral blood, taken from a patient treated with radiotherapy plus ipilimumab. The receptors shown here come from a human donor with non-small cell lung cancer who had a complete response to radiotherapy plus ipilimumab.

CDR3 DNA sequence: TGTGCCGGTCGTCGACAGGGCACTGAAGCTTTCTTT. Protein sequence: CAGRRQGTEAFF. The chain employs TRBV6-1 and TRBJ1-1, with 7 bases matching TRBD1. V lost 11 bases, J lost 4 bases, and 7 bases stayed unmatched. CDR1 and CDR2 from the germline V gene are MNHNS and SASEGT. CDR3 length equals 12 residues.

This clone has just a few counts. The J gene is TRBJ1-2, the V gene TRBV19, with D unclear. The CDR3 extends over 14 amino acids. From germline, CDR1 is LNHDA and CDR2 SQIVND (reference sequence). V was cut by 6 bases and J by 4 bases, with 15 bases left in between. CDR3: CASSLRSQIYGYTF. The CDR3 DNA reads TGTGCCAGTAGCCTCCGTTCTCAGATCTATGGCTACACCTTC. Using reference TRBV19 and TRBJ1-2 for the parts outside the CDR3, the full variable domain is DGGITQSPKYLFRKEGQNVTLSCEQNLNHDAMYWYRQDPGQGLRLIYYSQIVNDFQKGDIAEGYSVSREKKESFPLTVTSAQKNPTAFYLCASSLRSQIYGYTFGSGTRLTVV.

This chain connects TRBV19 to TRBJ2-4; 9 positions match TRBD1. The CDR3 sequence is 14 residues long. Germline CDR1 reads LNHDA; CDR2 reads SQIVND (reference sequence). The junction had 4 bases not matched to a gene; V was cut back by 3 bases and J by 7 bases. As DNA, the CDR3 is TGTGCCAGTAGTATGGGGGACAGGGCGAACATTCAGTACTTC. Encoded protein: CASSMGDRANIQYF. Variable domain in full (rest from reference TRBV19 and TRBJ2-4): DGGITQSPKYLFRKEGQNVTLSCEQNLNHDAMYWYRQDPGQGLRLIYYSQIVNDFQKGDIAEGYSVSREKKESFPLTVTSAQKNPTAFYLCASSMGDRANIQYFGAGTRLSVL.

The rearrangement joins TRBV7-9 to TRBJ2-2, with 7 bases matching TRBD2. The V segment lost 4 bases and the J segment 4 bases; nucleotides outside the gene matches: 9. Germline V lookup: CDR1 SEHNR, CDR2 FQNEAQ (reference sequence). CDR3 length equals 16 residues. Written as DNA, the CDR3 is TGTGCCAGCAGCTCCCAACTAGCGACTAGCACCGGGGAGCTGTTTTTT. Translation gives CASSSQLATSTGELFF.

The chain has TRBV10-1 and TRBJ1-1; D remains unclear. Trimming left V 6 bases short and J 3 bases short, with 8 bases between. This CDR3 has 12 residues. Germline-derived CDR1 and CDR2 are WNHNN and SYGVQD (reference sequence). The CDR3 spells CASRGGDTEAFF. In DNA form, the CDR3 reads TGCGCCAGCAGGGGCGGGGACACTGAAGCTTTCTTT.

This chain links TRBV19 with TRBJ1-1, with TRBD1 identical over 10 bases. V trimming: 4 bases; J trimming: 2 bases; junction bases outside the gene matches: 4. The CDR3 has 15 residues. Germline V lookup: CDR1 LNHDA, CDR2 SQIVND (reference sequence). CDR3 sequence (DNA): TGTGCCAGTAGTACCGGACAGGGGGTAAACACTGAAGCTTTCTTT. It is translated as CASSTGQGVNTEAFF. Supplemented by reference TRBV19 and TRBJ1-1, the full variable domain reads DGGITQSPKYLFRKEGQNVTLSCEQNLNHDAMYWYRQDPGQGLRLIYYSQIVNDFQKGDIAEGYSVSREKKESFPLTVTSAQKNPTAFYLCASSTGQGVNTEAFFGQGTRLTVV.

This sequence joins TRBV4-1 and TRBJ2-3; 12 nucleotides line up with TRBD2. After removal of 0 bases from V and 2 bases from J, the junction contained 12 bases not matched to a gene. The CDR3 has 20 residues. CDR1 and CDR2 from the germline V gene are MGHRA and YSYEKL. The CDR3 is CASSQDIGLGLAGLTDTQYF. DNA for the CDR3: TGCGCCAGCAGCCAAGATATCGGGCTCGGACTAGCGGGACTCACAGATACGCAGTATTTT.

The rearrangement joins TRBV29-1 to TRBJ2-3, with 9 positions matching TRBD2. The germline CDR1 and CDR2 sequences are SQVTM and ANQGSEA. With V trimmed by 7 bases and J by 4 bases, 12 bases remained unmatched. This CDR3 has 15 residues. This CDR3 reads CSGLWLAGIADTQYF. The CDR3 DNA is TGCAGCGGCCTTTGGCTAGCGGGAATTGCAGATACGCAGTATTTT.

The rearrangement links TRBV30 to TRBJ1-5, with 12 bases matching TRBD1. Trimming took 5 bases from V and 7 from J; bases not matched to a gene: 9. This CDR3 has 15 residues. Germline V gene lookup returns CDR1 GTSNPN and CDR2 SVGIG (reference sequence). The CDR3 DNA reads TGTGCCTGGGCCGCGGGACAGGGGGCAGGCCAGCCCCAGCATTTT. Protein product: CAWAAGQGAGQPQHF.

This sequence joins TRBV29-1 and TRBJ2-1; the D gene is possibly TRBD2 (6 bases). Per the germline V gene, CDR1 is SQVTM and CDR2 is ANQGSEA. V lost 8 bases and J 5 bases, leaving 16 bases between the germline ends. The CDR3 covers 13 residues. The CDR3 sequence: CSLAFSGHNEQFF. DNA for the CDR3: TGCAGCCTAGCGTTTAGCGGACACAATGAGCAGTTCTTC.

This chain joins TRBV12-5 and TRBJ2-3; D might be TRBD2 (6 bases). Germline V CDR1 and CDR2: LGHNT, FRNRAP. Trimming shortened V by 2 bases and J by 9 bases, and 15 bases separated the two germline ends. There are 14 residues in the CDR3. This CDR3 is CASGLSEGSGTQYF. CDR3 bases: TGTGCTAGTGGTTTGTCAGAGGGGAGCGGGACGCAGTATTTT. The full variable domain, in which reference TRBV12-5 and TRBJ2-3 provide the parts outside the CDR3, is DARVTQTPRHKVTEMGQEVTMRCQPILGHNTVFWYRQTMMQGLELLAYFRNRAPLDDSGMPKDRFSAEMPDATLATLKIQPSEPRDSAVYFCASGLSEGSGTQYFGPGTRLTVL.

V and J are TRBV9 and TRBJ1-4; 9 bases agree with TRBD1. The CDR3 is 15 residues long. The V and J ends lost 0 bases and 5 bases, in that order; junction bases with no gene match: 2. Germline-derived CDR1 and CDR2 are SGDLS and YYNGEE. The CDR3 sequence: CASSVGDRVNEKLFF. The CDR3, as DNA: TGTGCCAGCAGCGTAGGGGACAGGGTGAATGAAAAACTGTTTTTT.